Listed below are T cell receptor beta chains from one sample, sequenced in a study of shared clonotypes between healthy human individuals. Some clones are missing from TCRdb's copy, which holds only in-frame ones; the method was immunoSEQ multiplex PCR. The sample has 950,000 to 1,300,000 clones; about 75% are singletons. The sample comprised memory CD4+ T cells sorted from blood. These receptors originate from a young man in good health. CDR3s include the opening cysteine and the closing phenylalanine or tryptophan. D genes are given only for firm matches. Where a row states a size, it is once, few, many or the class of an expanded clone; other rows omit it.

CDR3 protein: CAWSNGLAGGPSSYEQYF; CDR3 DNA: TGTGCCTGGAGTAACGGACTAGCGGGAGGGCCGAGCTCCTACGAGCAGTACTTC; J gene: TRBJ2-7; V gene: TRBV30; D gene: TRBD2; clone size: once
CDR3 protein: CASSYISNQPQHF; CDR3 DNA: TGTGCCAGCAGTTACATAAGCAATCAGCCCCAGCATTTT; J gene: TRBJ1-5; V gene: TRBV6-5; D gene: -; clone size: -
CDR3 protein: CASSPGPQDYGYTF; CDR3 DNA: TGTGCCAGCTCACCAGGCCCACAGGACTATGGCTACACCTTC; J gene: TRBJ1-2; V gene: TRBV18; D gene: -; clone size: -
CDR3 protein: CASSPRRVNTEAFF; CDR3 DNA: TGCGCCAGCAGCCCGCGGCGGGTGAACACTGAAGCTTTCTTT; J gene: TRBJ1-1; V gene: TRBV4-1; D gene: -; clone size: once
CDR3 protein: CAISVAAGEGGELFF; CDR3 DNA: TGTGCCATCAGTGTTGCAGCGGGAGAGGGCGGGGAGCTGTTTTTT; J gene: TRBJ2-2; V gene: TRBV10-3; D gene: TRBD2; clone size: many
CDR3 protein: CASSLDDRGRTEAFF; CDR3 DNA: TGTGCCAGCAGCTTAGATGACAGGGGACGTACTGAAGCTTTCTTT; J gene: TRBJ1-1; V gene: TRBV11-2; D gene: TRBD1; clone size: -
CDR3 protein: CASSMSLGEANYGYTF; CDR3 DNA: TGTGCCAGTAGTATGTCCCTCGGGGAAGCCAACTATGGCTACACCTTC; J gene: TRBJ1-2; V gene: TRBV19; D gene: -; clone size: few
CDR3 protein: CASSREGLHNEQFF; CDR3 DNA: TGTGCCAGCAGTCGGGAGGGCCTCCACAATGAGCAGTTCTTC; J gene: TRBJ2-1; V gene: TRBV6-6; D gene: TRBD2; clone size: few
CDR3 protein: CASSQDRLNTGELFF; CDR3 DNA: TGCGCCAGCAGCCAGGACAGGCTAAACACCGGGGAGCTGTTTTTT; J gene: TRBJ2-2; V gene: TRBV5-1; D gene: TRBD1; clone size: few
CDR3 protein: CASSGGQNEKLFF; CDR3 DNA: TGTGCCAGTAGTGGCGGACAGAATGAAAAACTGTTTTTT; J gene: TRBJ1-4; V gene: TRBV19; D gene: -; clone size: -
CDR3 protein: CASSEGGLYNSPLHF; CDR3 DNA: TGTGCCAGCAGTGAAGGAGGGCTCTATAATTCACCCCTCCACTTT; J gene: TRBJ1-6; V gene: TRBV25-1; D gene: -; clone size: -
CDR3 protein: CASSQQWAGGESEQFF; CDR3 DNA: TGTGCCAGCAGCCAACAATGGGCGGGAGGAGAGAGTGAGCAGTTCTTC; J gene: TRBJ2-1; V gene: TRBV13; D gene: TRBD2; clone size: -
CDR3 protein: CASSAPGPTTDTQYF; CDR3 DNA: TGTGCCAGCAGCGCACCGGGACCTACCACAGATACGCAGTATTTT; J gene: TRBJ2-3; V gene: TRBV5-6; D gene: -; clone size: once
CDR3 protein: CTSTREGDISGNTIYF; CDR3 DNA: TGCACCAGCACCCGAGAAGGGGACATCTCTGGAAACACCATATATTTT; J gene: TRBJ1-3; V gene: TRBV1; D gene: -; clone size: -
CDR3 protein: CAATSGTGANEQFF; CDR3 DNA: TGTGCCGCAACCTCCGGGACAGGGGCGAATGAGCAGTTCTTC; J gene: TRBJ2-1; V gene: TRBV10-3; D gene: TRBD1; clone size: -
CDR3 protein: CASSLGEVSWAEAFF; CDR3 DNA: TGTGCCAGCAGCTTAGGTGAGGTCTCGTGGGCTGAAGCTTTCTTT; J gene: TRBJ1-1; V gene: TRBV11-2; D gene: -; clone size: -
CDR3 protein: CASSITGFGGNTIYF; CDR3 DNA: TGTGCCAGCAGCATTACAGGGTTTGGGGGAAACACCATATATTTT; J gene: TRBJ1-3; V gene: TRBV7-8; D gene: -; clone size: -
CDR3 protein: CASSYSRGQGYEQYF; CDR3 DNA: TGTGCCAGCAGTTACTCTCGGGGACAGGGGTACGAGCAGTACTTC; J gene: TRBJ2-7; V gene: TRBV6-5; D gene: TRBD1; clone size: -
CDR3 protein: CASSPIRDRVTGELFF; CDR3 DNA: TGCGCCAGCAGCCCGATCCGGGACAGGGTCACCGGGGAGCTGTTTTTT; J gene: TRBJ2-2; V gene: TRBV5-1; D gene: TRBD1; clone size: -
CDR3 protein: CASSRGQGETQYF; CDR3 DNA: TGTGCCAGCTCAAGGGGGCAGGGGGAGACCCAGTACTTC; J gene: TRBJ2-5; V gene: TRBV7-3; D gene: TRBD1; clone size: few
CDR3 protein: CASSPDRGRSETQYF; CDR3 DNA: TGTGCCAGCAGCCCGGACAGGGGGAGGTCAGAGACCCAGTACTTC; J gene: TRBJ2-5; V gene: TRBV5-6; D gene: TRBD1; clone size: -
CDR3 protein: CASSPKWADYEQYF; CDR3 DNA: TGTGCCAGCAGCCCAAAGTGGGCGGACTACGAGCAGTACTTC; J gene: TRBJ2-7; V gene: TRBV5-6; D gene: -; clone size: -
CDR3 protein: CASSPSQKSYNEQFF; CDR3 DNA: TGTGCCAGCAGCCCCAGTCAGAAGTCCTACAATGAGCAGTTCTTC; J gene: TRBJ2-1; V gene: TRBV7-8; D gene: -; clone size: -
CDR3 protein: CASSELTGYTGELFF; CDR3 DNA: TGTGCCAGCAGTGAACTAACAGGTTACACCGGGGAGCTGTTTTTT; J gene: TRBJ2-2; V gene: TRBV2; D gene: -; clone size: -
CDR3 protein: CASSFSGTNNSPLHF; CDR3 DNA: TGTGCCAGCAGCTTCTCCGGGACAAATAATTCACCCCTCCACTTT; J gene: TRBJ1-6; V gene: TRBV11-2; D gene: -; clone size: -
CDR3 protein: CASSLVEGWYTEAFF; CDR3 DNA: TGTGCCAGCAGCTTGGTGGAGGGGTGGTACACTGAAGCTTTCTTT; J gene: TRBJ1-1; V gene: TRBV5-6; D gene: -; clone size: -
CDR3 protein: CATYRGQNTGELFF; CDR3 DNA: TGTGCCACCTACAGGGGGCAGAACACCGGGGAGCTGTTTTTT; J gene: TRBJ2-2; V gene: TRBV19; D gene: TRBD1; clone size: -
CDR3 protein: CSLRRGNTEAFF; CDR3 DNA: TGCAGCCTACGGAGGGGGAACACTGAAGCTTTCTTT; J gene: TRBJ1-1; V gene: TRBV29-1; D gene: -; clone size: many
CDR3 protein: CASGGAATQYF; CDR3 DNA: TGTGCCAGCGGGGGGGCGGCTACGCAGTATTTT; J gene: TRBJ2-3; V gene: TRBV2; D gene: -; clone size: few
CDR3 protein: CASSQVPSSEQYF; CDR3 DNA: TGCGCCAGCAGCCAAGTTCCGTCCTCCGAGCAGTACTTC; J gene: TRBJ2-7; V gene: TRBV4-1; D gene: -; clone size: -
CDR3 protein: CASSEVAGGQETQYF; CDR3 DNA: TGTGCCAGCAGTGAGGTAGCGGGGGGTCAAGAGACCCAGTACTTC; J gene: TRBJ2-5; V gene: TRBV2; D gene: TRBD2; clone size: -
CDR3 protein: CASEGTGRNTEAFF; CDR3 DNA: TGTGCCAGCGAAGGGACAGGGAGAAACACTGAAGCTTTCTTT; J gene: TRBJ1-1; V gene: TRBV6-6; D gene: TRBD1; clone size: -
CDR3 protein: CASSPIGGATDSPLHF; CDR3 DNA: TGTGCCAGCAGCCCTATAGGGGGCGCAACGGATTCACCCCTCCACTTT; J gene: TRBJ1-6; V gene: TRBV5-4; D gene: TRBD1; clone size: -
CDR3 protein: CASRPDRVQETQYF; CDR3 DNA: TGTGCCAGCAGGCCGGACAGGGTACAAGAGACCCAGTACTTC; J gene: TRBJ2-5; V gene: TRBV2; D gene: TRBD1; clone size: -
CDR3 protein: CASSLPGPGGTSTGELFF; CDR3 DNA: TGTGCCAGCAGCCTCCCAGGTCCGGGTGGAACCTCCACCGGGGAGCTGTTTTTT; J gene: TRBJ2-2; V gene: TRBV12-1; D gene: -; clone size: -
CDR3 protein: CASSPSTGYGYGYTF; CDR3 DNA: TGTGCCAGCAGCCCCTCTACAGGGTATGGCTATGGCTACACCTTC; J gene: TRBJ1-2; V gene: TRBV7-2; D gene: -; clone size: -
CDR3 protein: CASRGDRGPHYEQYF; CDR3 DNA: TGTGCCAGCAGGGGGGACAGGGGGCCTCATTACGAGCAGTACTTC; J gene: TRBJ2-7; V gene: TRBV2; D gene: TRBD1; clone size: -
CDR3 protein: CASSAGRVRTDTQYF; CDR3 DNA: TGTGCCAGCAGCGCAGGCAGGGTACGAACAGATACGCAGTATTTT; J gene: TRBJ2-3; V gene: TRBV5-4; D gene: -; clone size: once
CDR3 protein: CSVERGWQETQYF; CDR3 DNA: TGCAGCGTTGAAAGAGGGTGGCAAGAGACCCAGTACTTC; J gene: TRBJ2-5; V gene: TRBV29-1; D gene: -; clone size: -
CDR3 protein: CASTGLTPSYEQYF; CDR3 DNA: TGTGCCAGCACCGGACTGACCCCCTCCTACGAGCAGTACTTC; J gene: TRBJ2-7; V gene: TRBV6-5; D gene: -; clone size: -